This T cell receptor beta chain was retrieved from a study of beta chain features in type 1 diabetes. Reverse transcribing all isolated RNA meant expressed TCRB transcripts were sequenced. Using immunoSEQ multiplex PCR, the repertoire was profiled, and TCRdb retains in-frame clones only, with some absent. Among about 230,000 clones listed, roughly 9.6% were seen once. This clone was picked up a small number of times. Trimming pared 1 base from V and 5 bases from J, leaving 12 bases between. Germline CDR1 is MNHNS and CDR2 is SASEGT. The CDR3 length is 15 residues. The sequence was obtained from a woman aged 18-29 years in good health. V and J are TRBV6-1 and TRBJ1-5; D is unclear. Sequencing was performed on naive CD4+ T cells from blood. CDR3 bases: TGTGCCAGCAGTGAAGGTAGCCCAATTGATCAGCCCCAGCATTTT. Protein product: CASSEGSPIDQPQHF.